Shown below are 24 T cell receptor beta chains from a single sample sequenced in a study of T cell responses to AZD1222 COVID-19 vaccine. Libraries were prepared by immunoSEQ multiplex PCR; TCRdb keeps only in-frame clonotypes and omits some of them. Here the sample spans more than 100,000 clones, 85% to 90% being singletons. The specimen was peripheral blood, collected on day 0 of AZD1222 vaccination. These TCRs come from an adult in good health.

A word on this clone: Different DNA sequences within this sample yield the same CDR3. The CDR3 spells CASSLVSTGELFF. CDR3 nucleotides: TGTGCCAGCAGCTTAGTGAGCACCGGGGAGCTGTTTTTT. J is TRBJ2-2 and V is TRBV7-9; D is ambiguous. Germline loops: CDR1 SEHNR, CDR2 FQNEAQ (reference sequence). The CDR3 sequence is 13 residues long. V lost 1 base, J lost 4 bases, and 4 bases lay in between.

The chain has TRBV19 and TRBJ1-1; D not resolved. The CDR3 length is 16 residues. Trimming shortened V by 3 bases and J by 1 base, and 15 bases separated the two germline ends. Germline assignment: CDR1 LNHDA and CDR2 SQIVND (reference sequence). The CDR3 nucleotides are TGTGCCAGTAGTATTCCGCTGACGGCCGCGAACACTGAAGCTTTCTTT. It specifies CASSIPLTAANTEAFF.

The chain employs TRBV4-1 and TRBJ2-4; TRBD2 might be the D (6 bases). Germline-derived CDR1 and CDR2 are MGHRA and YSYEKL. The CDR3 length is 14 residues. Trimming removed 4 bases at V and 9 bases at J, with 16 bases between. For the CDR3, the DNA is TGCGCCAGCAGCCCGGGGGTGAACGTTCTCATTCAGTACTTC. Translated: CASSPGVNVLIQYF.

The sample holds one count of this clone. V gene TRBV15 combines with J gene TRBJ2-3, with D unclear. With 0 bases removed from V and 5 bases from J, the gap between germline ends came to 6 bases. Per germline, CDR1 LNHNV and CDR2 YYDKDF (reference sequence). The CDR3 is 13 amino acids. The CDR3 sequence: CATSRDQEDTQYF. The CDR3 DNA reads TGTGCCACCAGCAGAGATCAGGAAGATACGCAGTATTTT.

This chain joins TRBV11-2 and TRBJ2-3, with 12 bases that match TRBD1. J was trimmed by 5 bases and V by 3 bases; bases with no gene match: 3. The CDR3 runs 15 residues. The germline CDR1 and CDR2 sequences are SGHAT and FQNNGV. CDR3 loop: CASSLGQGAGDTQYF. In nucleotides, the CDR3 is TGTGCCAGCAGCTTGGGACAGGGGGCGGGAGATACGCAGTATTTT.

The rearrangement joins TRBV18 to TRBJ2-5; D is undetermined. CDR3 length equals 14 residues. The germline CDR1 and CDR2 sequences are KGHSH and LQKENI. Trimming shortened V by 2 bases and J by 2 bases, and 9 bases separated the two germline ends. CDR3 coding DNA: TGTGCCAGCTCACCAATCCCCTTACAAGAGACCCAGTACTTC. This gives the protein CASSPIPLQETQYF.

The J gene is TRBJ1-2, the V gene TRBV4-1, with no clear D. The germline CDR1 and CDR2 sequences are MGHRA and YSYEKL. Trimming left V 2 bases short and J 11 bases short, with 15 bases between. CDR3 length equals 13 residues. CDR3 loop: CASSQPSGARYTF. CDR3 nucleotides: TGCGCCAGCAGCCAACCAAGCGGAGCCCGTTACACCTTC.

The genes are TRBV28 and TRBJ1-5, with D possibly TRBD1 on 5 matching bases. The CDR3 is 13 residues long. Trimming took 8 bases from V and 2 from J, leaving 10 bases between them. The V gene's germline CDR1 is MDHEN and CDR2 SYDVKM. CDR3 amino acids: CASQGNGNQPQHF. In DNA, the CDR3 is TGTGCCAGCCAGGGTAACGGCAATCAGCCCCAGCATTTT.

This chain uses TRBV28 with TRBJ1-3, with D possibly TRBD1 on 5 matching bases. The CDR3 sequence is 16 residues long. CDR1 is MDHEN, CDR2 SYDVKM, per germline. The ends were cut back, 4 bases at V and 0 bases at J, with 13 bases in the middle. CDR3 in DNA: TGTGCCAGCAGTTCCCTTCAGGGTGCCTCTGGAAACACCATATATTTT. This encodes CASSSLQGASGNTIYF.

V usage is TRBV6-5 and J usage is TRBJ2-7; D is ambiguous. The CDR3 is 15 amino acids. The germline CDR1 and CDR2 sequences are MNHEY and SVGAGI. V was trimmed by 0 bases and J by 2 bases, leaving 11 bases between them. In nucleotides, the CDR3 is TGTGCCAGCAGTTACTCGCCTCACCCTACCTACGAGCAGTACTTC. This translates into CASSYSPHPTYEQYF.

The CDR3 region is CASSHDRTEGYTF. As DNA, the CDR3 is TGTGCCAGCAGCCACGATAGGACGGAGGGCTACACCTTC. The rearrangement joins TRBV13 to TRBJ1-2; no clear D gene. Per germline, CDR1 PRHDT and CDR2 FYEKMQ (reference sequence). The CDR3 is 13 amino acids. V was shortened by 5 bases and J by 8 bases, with 15 bases between the two germline ends.

The chain links TRBV18 to TRBJ2-5; D is undetermined. CDR1 and CDR2 (germline): KGHSH, LQKENI. This CDR3 is 14 amino acids long. The V and J ends lost 1 base and 3 bases respectively, with 9 bases between them. The CDR3 sequence: CASSPLGGEETQYF. In nucleotides, the CDR3 is TGTGCCAGCTCACCACTGGGCGGAGAAGAGACCCAGTACTTC. Supplemented by reference TRBV18 and TRBJ2-5, the full variable domain reads NAGVMQNPRHLVRRRGQEARLRCSPMKGHSHVYWYRQLPEEGLKFMVYLQKENIIDESGMPKERFSAEFPKEGPSILRIQQVVRGDSAAYFCASSPLGGEETQYFGPGTRLLVL.

This chain joins TRBV3-1 (or the pseudogene TRBV3-2) and TRBJ1-2; TRBD1 matches at 7 bases. Germline V gene data show CDR1 as LGHDT and CDR2 as YNNKEL (reference sequence). The CDR3 runs 19 residues. V was pared by 0 bases and J by 0 bases, with 13 bases of the junction left unmatched. CDR3 region: CASSQDRKPGQPTNYGYTF. The CDR3 DNA reads TGTGCCAGCAGCCAAGATCGAAAACCGGGACAGCCTACTAACTATGGCTACACCTTC.

The chain combines TRBV7-8 with TRBJ1-1; weak D call: TRBD1 (5 bases). Germline CDR1 SGHVS, CDR2 FQNEAQ. Deletions cut 0 bases from V and 4 bases from J, with 9 bases between. The CDR3 sequence is 14 residues long. As DNA, the CDR3 is TGTGCCAGCAGCTTAGCAAAAGGGGCCACTGAAGCTTTCTTT. Translated, it gives CASSLAKGATEAFF.

This clone was seen once. This sequence joins TRBV4-1 and TRBJ1-4; D perhaps matches TRBD1 (6 bases). CDR1 and CDR2 (germline): MGHRA, YSYEKL. The CDR3 runs to 14 residues. Trimming left V 0 bases short and J 6 bases short, with 8 bases between. CDR3 sequence reads: CASSQDRTDEKLFF. The CDR3 DNA is TGCGCCAGCAGCCAAGATCGGACAGATGAAAAACTGTTTTTT.

This chain joins TRBV6-2 or TRBV6-3 and TRBJ1-2, with TRBD1 identical over 7 bases. The CDR3 spans 12 residues. V shed 4 bases and J 7 bases; nucleotides not matched to a gene: 3. Per the germline V gene, CDR1 is MNHEY and CDR2 is SVGEGT. As DNA, the CDR3 is TGTGCCAGCAGTTTCACAGGGGCTGGCTACACCTTC. Translating it yields CASSFTGAGYTF.

The rearrangement links TRBV29-1 to TRBJ1-1, with D possibly TRBD1 on 6 matching bases. This CDR3 is 13 amino acids long. V gave up 3 bases and J gave up 1 base, with 9 bases separating them. Germline V gene sequence: CDR1 SQVTM, CDR2 ANQGSEA. The chain's CDR3 is CSVELGQNTEAFF. The DNA for the CDR3 is TGCAGCGTTGAGCTGGGACAGAACACTGAAGCTTTCTTT.

This clone came up a few times. J is TRBJ1-4 and V is TRBV7-8; D may be TRBD1 (6 bases). V lost 4 bases and J lost 5, with 14 bases in between. The CDR3 is made up of 15 amino acids. Germline CDR1 SGHVS, CDR2 FQNEAQ. In DNA form, the CDR3 reads TGTGCCAGCAGCTCATCAGGACAGCGAAATGAAAAACTGTTTTTT. Translated: CASSSSGQRNEKLFF.

The genes are TRBV11-2 and TRBJ1-4; D ambiguous. Germline V CDR1 and CDR2: SGHAT, FQNNGV. V shed 5 bases and J shed 8 bases, with 18 bases lying between them. This CDR3 has 15 residues. The CDR3 region is CASSKSRGVSEKLFF. The CDR3 DNA is TGTGCCAGCAGCAAAAGCCGCGGGGTCTCCGAAAAACTGTTTTTT.

V gene TRBV5-4 combines with J gene TRBJ2-5; D remains unclear. This CDR3 has 13 amino acids. The V gene lost 0 bases and the J gene lost 1 base, with 4 bases spanning the gap. The germline V gene encodes CDR1 SGHNT and CDR2 YYREEE (reference sequence). The CDR3 loop is CASSLGSQETQYF. The CDR3 coding sequence is TGTGCCAGCAGCTTGGGCAGCCAAGAGACCCAGTACTTC.

This chain joins TRBV5-1 and TRBJ1-2, with D uncertain. The V end lost 0 bases, the J end lost 3 bases, and 12 bases lay between the germline ends. CDR1 and CDR2 from the germline V gene are SGHRS and YFSETQ. This CDR3 has 15 residues. The CDR3 region is CASSLGMGRDYGYTF. The CDR3 nucleotides are TGCGCCAGCAGCTTGGGGATGGGTCGGGACTATGGCTACACCTTC.

This chain joins TRBV30 and TRBJ2-7; tentative D call: TRBD1 (7 bases). CDR1 is GTSNPN and CDR2 is SVGIG in the germline V gene (reference sequence). CDR3 length equals 12 residues. Deletions cut 3 bases from V and 5 bases from J, with 11 bases between. The CDR3 is CAWRRGTDEQYF. For the CDR3, the DNA is TGTGCCTGGAGACGGGGGACAGACGAGCAGTACTTC.

This chain uses TRBV30 with TRBJ2-5; D is perhaps TRBD2 (5 bases). V was shortened by 2 bases and J by 2 bases, with 12 bases between the two germline ends. The CDR3 has 14 residues. CDR1 GTSNPN and CDR2 SVGIG come from the germline V gene (reference sequence). The CDR3 DNA follows: TGTGCCTGGAGTTACGGGGTAGGGCAAGAGACCCAGTACTTC. Encoded protein: CAWSYGVGQETQYF.

This clone was recorded a few times. This rearrangement joins TRBV19 to TRBJ1-1; 8 nucleotides align to TRBD1. J lost 4 bases, V lost 3 bases, and 4 bases had no gene match. This CDR3 contains 14 residues. The germline CDR1 and CDR2 sequences are LNHDA and SQIVND (reference sequence). The CDR3 coding sequence is TGTGCCAGTAGTATCATTACAGGGGGCACTGAAGCTTTCTTT. It codes for CASSIITGGTEAFF.